Below, one T cell receptor beta chain is given with its context. Its antigen is unidentified. The length of the CDR3 is 15 residues. Trimming removed 2 bases at V and 2 bases at J, with 12 bases between. From germline, CDR1 is MNHEY and CDR2 SVGEGT. This entry comes from a study of blood T cells in healthy people across ages. Turning to the study itself: Every two T cells gave about one barcoded beta molecule via template switching. Study-wide results and limits: Older individuals had lower TCR beta diversity per million T cells (the decline was roughly linear).

The use of a sample-barcoded 5' primer and a J-beta primer mix characterized a second PCR of roughly 7 to 11 cycles. A template-switch adaptor that had 12 random nucleotides put a tag on each cDNA molecule. TCRdb reprocessed the 5' RACE reads via MiXCR and lists one record per CDR3 protein. The sample records about 830,000 distinct CDR3 sequences, less than 80% being singletons. Sequencing used blood. This TCR was sampled from a man aged 30 to 45 in good health. The gene calls are TRBV6-2 or TRBV6-3 and TRBJ2-5; D is possibly TRBD1 or TRBD2 (7 bases each). DNA for the CDR3: TGTGCCAGCAGTTACCCCAGGGGGGGACAAGAGACCCAGTACTTC. This codes for CASSYPRGGQETQYF.